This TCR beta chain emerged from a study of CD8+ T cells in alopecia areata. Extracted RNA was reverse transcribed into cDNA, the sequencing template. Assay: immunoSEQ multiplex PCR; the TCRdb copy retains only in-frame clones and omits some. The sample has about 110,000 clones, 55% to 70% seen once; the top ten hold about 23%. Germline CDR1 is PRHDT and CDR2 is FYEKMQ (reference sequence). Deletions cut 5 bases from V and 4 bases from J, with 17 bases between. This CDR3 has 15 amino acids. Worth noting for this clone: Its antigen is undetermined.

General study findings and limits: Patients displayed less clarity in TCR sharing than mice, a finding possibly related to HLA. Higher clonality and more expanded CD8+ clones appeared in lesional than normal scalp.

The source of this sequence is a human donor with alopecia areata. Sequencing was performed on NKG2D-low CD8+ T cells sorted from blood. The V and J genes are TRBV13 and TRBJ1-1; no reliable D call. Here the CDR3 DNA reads TGTGCCAGCAGCCCCCCCCCACAGTTGGGCACTGAAGCTTTCTTT. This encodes CASSPPPQLGTEAFF.